This T cell receptor beta chain originates from a study of shared clonotypes between healthy human individuals (dated by TCRdb to the early 2020s). With respect to the entire study: Three men and a couple of women, aged 18 to 49 years, made up the cohort. For each donor, CD4 naive and CD4 memory were each run on three plates, CD8 naive on two plates, and CD8 memory on one plate. Per donor, leukapheresis produced somewhere between about 0.9 and 9.5 billion PBMCs. Blood TCR repertoires of a handful of healthy adults were deeply sequenced to estimate repertoire size and the extent of clonotype sharing between individuals. To increase sequencing depth and limit assay-specific biases, different laboratories used diverse techniques to prepare libraries and sequence TCR repertoires.

TCR CDR3 regions were amplified from genomic DNA by multiplex PCR using the deep immunoSEQ assay. Extracted genomic DNA from each cell subset was spread evenly across all wells of several immunoSEQ 96-well plates, with each plate serving as a replicate. For sorted subsets, each replicate PCR was loaded with 200 ng genomic DNA, equivalent to 30,000 or so T cell genomes. Purified libraries were measured with a Qubit 3.0 fluorometer, size-checked on a Bioanalyzer 2100, and measured again with the KAPA Library Quantification kit. Every immunoSEQ 96-well plate was sequenced on a separate single-read 150-cycle Illumina NextSeq 550 flow cell. On the authors' methods: The immunoSEQ output contained only junctional sequences without quality scores, so filtering could not match that applied to full-length reads. Sequences were annotated with PyIR, a Python wrapper for IgBLAST v1.9, using IMGT germline references to assign V/J genes and CDR3. Any read was removed if the V/J assignment was weak (E-value above 1e-6), the CDR3 was missing, or the read contained stop codons, out-of-frame junctions, or ambiguous translated residues. V3J clonotypes were defined as sequences sharing an identical inferred V gene, J gene, and CDR3 amino acid sequence. Percentage overlap between repertoires was calculated by dividing the number of shared unique clonotypes by the size of the smaller repertoire. Three approaches were used to assess repertoire richness: RTK rarefaction, the Chao1 estimator, and Recon v2.1 estimates of unobserved clonotypes. Generation probabilities for all TCRbeta clonotypes obtained by the gDNA method from several donors were computed using OLGA. TCRdb retrieved this table from immuneACCESS and kept in-frame rearrangements only. Not all clones are present; in checked studies, unresolved V genes account for under half, and no reason is known for the remainder. V and J calls and clone size follow that table, whereas D and trimming were derived from the DNA. The sample table holds about 320,000 clones, of which around 86% were seen once. The ten largest clonotypes hold around 15% of the sample.

This clone is a singleton in its sample. Its specific antigen is unknown. No base qualities exist here, and no much larger clone lies one base off it. Points the paper makes about the study in general: Even with the large sequencing depth, rarefaction of the sorted-subset datasets indicated that sequencing was incomplete. Compared with non-shared clonotypes, the clonotypes found in all four sorted-subset donors had higher generation probabilities. Approximately 5% of naive CD4, 3% to 3.5% of naive CD8, 2.3% of memory CD4, and 0.4% of memory CD8 clonotypes were shared across several donors. Sampling was limited to blood, and TCR repertoires in tissue likely differ from TCR repertoires in blood. Pairwise subsampling indicated that sequencing depth was expected to affect the degree of clonotype sharing among donors. Because the study included a small number of donors, the genetic and exposure-history diversity represented was limited. Estimated clonotype richness was generally larger for naive than for memory subsets.

The donors were healthy, HIV-negative adults who had no recently reported acute infections or vaccinations. Only Caucasian adults living in Nashville, Tennessee, USA were represented among the donors. CD8 memory samples consisted of magnetically selected CD45RO+ cells combined with CCR7-negative CD45RA+ effector memory (TemRA) cells. After blood collection by leukapheresis, PBMCs were isolated using Ficoll-Histopaque density gradient centrifugation and then cryopreserved in the vapor phase of liquid nitrogen. Purity and quantity of every magnetically sorted T cell population were checked by analytical flow cytometry. Each sorted fraction had its genomic DNA isolated and then quantified by UV absorbance on a Nanodrop 2000c. The specimen sequenced was memory CD8+ T cells sorted from blood. The label giving this sample's cell subset or site can be read as: CD45RO+ cells pooled with CCR7-negative TemRA cells. This receptor was obtained from a man aged 18 to 30 in good health.

The DNA is TGTGCCAGCAGATCCAGGGGTTTGCCCTACGAGCAGTACTTC. Translated, it reads CASRSRGLPYEQYF. The rearranged chain carries TRBV11-2 and TRBJ2-7; the D region possibly corresponds to TRBD1 (6 bases align). For CDR1 and CDR2, the germline V gene lists SGHAT and FQNNGV. Including the terminal cysteine and phenylalanine, the CDR3 comprises 14 residues. Only the CDR3 region is kept as DNA, spanning 42 bases read in frame from base 1. The junction shows trimming of 6 bases on V and 2 bases on J, plus 14 bases between the germline ends.